Listed below are T cell receptor beta chains from one sample, sequenced in a study of blood T cells in healthy people across ages. TCRdb analysed the 5' RACE reads with MiXCR anew, one entry per CDR3 protein. The sample includes hundreds of thousands of distinct CDR3 sequences, 48% of them seen just once. The sample consisted of blood. All receptors come from a man aged 25 to 40 in good health. CDR3s include the opening cysteine and the closing phenylalanine or tryptophan. Fields, in order: V gene, D gene, J gene, clone size, CDR3 length, CDR3 DNA, CDR3 protein. D genes are given only for firm matches. Size values are once, few and many counts, or a class for expanded clones, and some rows have none.

>TRBV29-1|TRBD2|TRBJ2-7|many|14
TGCAGCGTTGAGGAGCGGGGGCGATCCTACGAGCAGTACTTC
CSVEERGRSYEQYF
>TRBV12-5|NA|TRBJ1-4|NA|15
TGTGCTAGTGGTTTGGCTCAGCCAACTAATGAAAAACTGTTTTTT
CASGLAQPTNEKLFF
>TRBV12-3/TRBV12-4|TRBD1|TRBJ2-2|NA|16
TGTGCCAGCAGTTGGCGACAGGGGGTACTCACCGGGGAGCTGTTTTTT
CASSWRQGVLTGELFF
>TRBV7-2|NA|TRBJ1-1|few|13
TGTGCCAGCAGCTTCCGGATGAACACTGAAGCTTTCTTT
CASSFRMNTEAFF
>TRBV11-1|NA|TRBJ2-4|NA|14
TGTGCCAGCAGCTCAATAGTGAGACCAAACATTCAGTACTTC
CASSSIVRPNIQYF
>TRBV13|TRBD2|TRBJ2-5|NA|19
TGTGCCAGCAGCCTACAGAGAAGGCGGGCTAGCGGGGTCCGGGAGACCCAGTACTTC
CASSLQRRRASGVRETQYF
>TRBV12-3/TRBV12-4|TRBD1|TRBJ1-6|NA|18
TGTGCCAGCAGTTTCGGCCATTTGGGACAGGGAAATAATTCACCCCTCCACTTT
CASSFGHLGQGNNSPLHF
>TRBV29-1|NA|TRBJ1-1|NA|12
TGCAGCTCCCTATCGGGGGGCACTGAAGCTTTCTTT
CSSLSGGTEAFF
>TRBV3-1|NA|TRBJ2-5|NA|15
TGTGCCAGCAGCCAGTCAGGGGCGGCGAGAGAGACCCAGTACTTC
CASSQSGAARETQYF
>TRBV20-1|NA|TRBJ2-7|NA|13
TGCAGTGCTAGAGAGGGGACGTTCTACGAGCAGTACTTC
CSAREGTFYEQYF
>TRBV3-1|NA|TRBJ1-2|NA|13
TGTGCCAGCAGCCAAGATGGGGTCAGGGGCTACACCTTC
CASSQDGVRGYTF
>TRBV6-6|NA|TRBJ2-5|NA|11
TGTGCCAGCCGGGTAGGAGAGACCCAGTACTTC
CASRVGETQYF
>TRBV6-5|TRBD2|TRBJ2-3|NA|16
TGTGCCAGCAGCCCCGGGACTAGAGCGACGGGAGATACGCAGTATTTT
CASSPGTRATGDTQYF
>TRBV27|NA|TRBJ1-4|NA|17
TGTGCCAGCAGTTTACCGTGGGGGAGCGCAACTAATGAAAAACTGTTTTTT
CASSLPWGSATNEKLFF
>TRBV6-5|NA|TRBJ2-5|few|13
TGTGCCAGCAGTCTACTAGCCTATGAGACCCAGTACTTC
CASSLLAYETQYF
>TRBV20-1|NA|TRBJ2-7|NA|15
TGCAGTGCTAGAGATCCGGTAGGGACCTCCTACGAGCAGTACTTC
CSARDPVGTSYEQYF
>TRBV7-2|NA|TRBJ2-7|NA|17
TGTGCCAGCAGCCCTCCCCACCGTGAAGTTCGGGGCTACGAGCAGTACTTC
CASSPPHREVRGYEQYF
>TRBV12-3/TRBV12-4|NA|TRBJ1-6|NA|16
TGTGCCAGCACCTCAATACAGGGCTGGTTTAATTCACCCCTCCACTTT
CASTSIQGWFNSPLHF
>TRBV10-3|TRBD2|TRBJ2-5|NA|15
TGTGCCATCACCAAGGGACTAGCGGGGGGCAATGAGCAGTACTTC
CAITKGLAGGNEQYF
>TRBV6-5|NA|TRBJ2-5|NA|13
TGTGCCAGCAGTGATAGGGGACCAGAGACCCAGTACTTC
CASSDRGPETQYF
>TRBV10-3|NA|TRBJ2-7|NA|13
TGTGCCATCAAATCGACAGAAGCCTACGAGCAGTACTTC
CAIKSTEAYEQYF
>TRBV7-6|NA|TRBJ2-1|NA|14
TGTGCCAGCAGCTTAGCGCAGGGTAGCAATGAGCAGTTCTTC
CASSLAQGSNEQFF
>TRBV6-5|NA|TRBJ2-1|NA|12
TGTGCCAGCAGCCCCAAGCCTTATGAGCAGTTCTTC
CASSPKPYEQFF
>TRBV7-2|NA|TRBJ2-7|NA|14
TGTGCCAGCAGCTTAGATGCAGATTACTACGAGCAGTACTTC
CASSLDADYYEQYF
>TRBV20-1|TRBD2|TRBJ2-7|few|13
TGCAGTGCTAGTCAAGCGGGGGTTAGCGAGCAGTACTTC
CSASQAGVSEQYF
>TRBV6-6|TRBD2|TRBJ2-5|NA|15
TGTGCCAGCCTGATAGCGGGGGATTTTCAAGAGACCCAGTACTTC
CASLIAGDFQETQYF
>TRBV14|NA|TRBJ2-1|NA|19
TGTGCCAGCAGCCACCACAGGACAGAGGGGATCGCCCGATACAATGAGCAGTTCTTC
CASSHHRTEGIARYNEQFF
>TRBV9|NA|TRBJ2-3|few|12
TGTGCCAGCAGCCAGAACTCAGATACGCAGTATTTT
CASSQNSDTQYF
>TRBV7-2|TRBD1|TRBJ2-7|NA|14
TGTGCCAGCAGCCGGGACAGGGGGCCCTGCGAGCAGTACTTC
CASSRDRGPCEQYF
>TRBV5-1|TRBD2|TRBJ2-7|NA|16
TGCGCCAGCAGCTTGACTGCGGGAGCTACGTCCTACGAGCAGTACTTC
CASSLTAGATSYEQYF
>TRBV6-5|NA|TRBJ2-7|few|15
TGTGCCAGCAGTTACTATCAGGGGCCAACCCCCGAGCAGTACTTC
CASSYYQGPTPEQYF
>TRBV27|TRBD2|TRBJ2-7|NA|15
TGTGCCAGCAGTTTAGGAAGCGGGGGGGCATTCGAGCAGTACTTC
CASSLGSGGAFEQYF
>TRBV20-1|TRBD2|TRBJ2-5|NA|14
TGCAGTGCCCCAGACGGACTAGCGGGAGGGACCCAGTACTTC
CSAPDGLAGGTQYF
>TRBV19|TRBD1|TRBJ2-7|NA|14
TGTGCCAGTAGTGTAACGGGACAGTCCTACGAGCAGTACTTC
CASSVTGQSYEQYF
>TRBV9|NA|TRBJ2-1|few|16
TGCGCCAGCAGCGTATTCCCGGGGGGCGGATACAATGAGCAGTTCTTC
CASSVFPGGGYNEQFF
>TRBV6-5|TRBD1|TRBJ2-5|NA|16
TGTGCCAGCAGTTACACCGGGACAGGGGGCCTCAATGAGCAGTACTTC
CASSYTGTGGLNEQYF
>TRBV4-1|NA|TRBJ2-5|NA|16
TGCGCCAGCAGCCCCCTTGAGCGGGCCCTACAAGAGACCCAGTACTTC
CASSPLERALQETQYF
>TRBV2|TRBD2|TRBJ2-3|NA|17
TGTGCCAGCAGATCCTCTAGCGGGGGGTCACCCGCAGATACGCAGTATTTT
CASRSSSGGSPADTQYF
>TRBV20-1|NA|TRBJ1-1|NA|12
TGCAGTGCTAGAGAAGGCAGGACTGAAGCTTTCTTT
CSAREGRTEAFF
>TRBV24-1|TRBD1|TRBJ2-2|NA|15
TGTGCCACCAGTTCCAGGGGGTTAGGCACCGGGGAGCTGTTTTTT
CATSSRGLGTGELFF
>TRBV18|NA|TRBJ2-5|few|12
TGTGCCAGCTCACCAGGGGAAAAGACCCAGTACTTC
CASSPGEKTQYF
>TRBV9|NA|TRBJ1-2|few|13
TGTGCCAGCAGCGTAAACCAGTTTTATGGCTACACCTTC
CASSVNQFYGYTF
>TRBV5-1|TRBD2|TRBJ2-7|NA|15
TGCGCCAGCAGCTTGTTGGGGACTAGCGGTAATGAGCAGTACTTC
CASSLLGTSGNEQYF
>TRBV29-1|NA|TRBJ2-3|NA|12
TGCAGCGTGGAATTCTTTGGGGATACGCAGTATTTT
CSVEFFGDTQYF
>TRBV7-2|TRBD1|TRBJ2-7|once|15
TGTGCCAGCAGCCCTTCTACAGGGGGCGGGTACGAGCAGTACTTC
CASSPSTGGGYEQYF
>TRBV9|NA|TRBJ1-5|NA|15
TGTGCCAGCAGCGTAGGACCGGAATCCAATCAGCCCCAGCATTTT
CASSVGPESNQPQHF
>TRBV6-5|TRBD1|TRBJ2-7|once|14
TGTGCCAGCAGTAACCGGGACAGCAGGGGCGAGCAGTACTTC
CASSNRDSRGEQYF
>TRBV10-3|TRBD1|TRBJ1-5|NA|14
TGTGCCACGAGCGAGACAGGGCGAGAACAGCCCCAGCATTTT
CATSETGREQPQHF
>TRBV27|TRBD1|TRBJ1-1|NA|14
TGTGCCAGCAGTCCACAGGGGGCGAGGACTGAAGCTTTCTTT
CASSPQGARTEAFF
>TRBV27|TRBD1|TRBJ1-2|NA|14
TGTGCCAGCAGTTTCAGGGGGGAAGGTTATGGCTACACCTTC
CASSFRGEGYGYTF
>TRBV3-1|NA|TRBJ2-7|few|13
TGTGCCAGCAGCCAAAGTGGGCACTACGAGCAGTACTTC
CASSQSGHYEQYF
>TRBV27|TRBD2|TRBJ2-7|NA|14
TGTGCCAGCAGTTTATCGGGGGGGATCTACGAGCAGTACTTC
CASSLSGGIYEQYF
>TRBV15|TRBD1|TRBJ2-5|NA|15
TGTGCCACCAGCAGAGATATCAGACAGGGAGAGACCCAGTACTTC
CATSRDIRQGETQYF
>TRBV29-1|NA|TRBJ1-4|few|13
TGCAGCGTTCAAGGGGCAGGGAATGAAAAACTGTTTTTT
CSVQGAGNEKLFF
>TRBV9|TRBD1|TRBJ2-1|NA|14
TGTGCCAGCAGCGCCCGGACAGGGTACAATGAGCAGTTCTTC
CASSARTGYNEQFF
>TRBV7-9|NA|TRBJ2-3|few|14
TGTGCCAGCAGCTTAAAGAGGGGCCCAGATACGCAGTATTTT
CASSLKRGPDTQYF
>TRBV6-1|NA|TRBJ2-2|NA|15
TGTGCCAGCAGTGAAGCGGGTATTAACACCGGGGAGCTGTTTTTT
CASSEAGINTGELFF
>TRBV7-7|NA|TRBJ2-7|NA|13
TGTGCTAGCAGCGGAGGTGAGGGTCTCGAGCAGTACTTC
CASSGGEGLEQYF